What follows are 2 T cell receptor beta chains derived from one specimen sequenced in a study of T cells after yellow fever vaccination. TCRdb redid the calling of the 5' RACE reads with MiXCR, one entry per CDR3 protein. The table shows about 160,000 distinct CDR3 sequences, with around 7.3% occurring only once. The input for sequencing was CD4+ T cells sorted from PBMCs, taken 5 days after the first yellow fever vaccination. Receptor source: a young man who received the YFV17D yellow fever vaccine.

This clonotype was counted a few times. The chain carries TRBV3-1 and TRBJ1-6; D is uncertain. V lost 4 bases, J lost 8 bases, and 12 bases lay in between. This CDR3 is 14 amino acids long. Germline-derived CDR1 and CDR2 are LGHDT and YNNKEL (reference sequence). This CDR3 reads CASSRMGSDSPLHF. The CDR3 bases are TGTGCCAGCAGCCGGATGGGTTCGGATTCACCCCTCCACTTT.

V and J are TRBV23-1 and TRBJ1-1, with D possibly TRBD1 on 6 matching bases. TRBV23-1 is an open reading frame, and its role is uncertain. This CDR3 is built from 15 residues. Trimming pared 4 bases from V and 0 bases from J, leaving 12 bases between. CDR3 protein: CASSPRGLVNTEAFF. The CDR3 DNA is TGCGCCAGCAGTCCCCGGGGGCTTGTGAACACTGAAGCTTTCTTT.